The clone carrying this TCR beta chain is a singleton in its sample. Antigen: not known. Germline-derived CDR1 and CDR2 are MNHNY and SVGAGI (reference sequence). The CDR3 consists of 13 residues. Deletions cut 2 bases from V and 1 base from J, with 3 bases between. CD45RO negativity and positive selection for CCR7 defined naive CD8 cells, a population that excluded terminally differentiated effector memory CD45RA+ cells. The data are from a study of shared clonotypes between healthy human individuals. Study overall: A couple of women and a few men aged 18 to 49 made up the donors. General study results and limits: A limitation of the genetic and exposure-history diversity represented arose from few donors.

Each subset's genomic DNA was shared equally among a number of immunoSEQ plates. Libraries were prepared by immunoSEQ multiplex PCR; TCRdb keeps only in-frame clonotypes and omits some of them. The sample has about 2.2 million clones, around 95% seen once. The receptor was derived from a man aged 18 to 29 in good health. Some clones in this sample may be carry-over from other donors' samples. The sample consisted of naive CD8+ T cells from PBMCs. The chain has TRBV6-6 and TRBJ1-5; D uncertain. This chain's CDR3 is CASSYESNQPQHF. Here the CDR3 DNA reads TGTGCCAGCAGTTACGAAAGCAATCAGCCCCAGCATTTT.